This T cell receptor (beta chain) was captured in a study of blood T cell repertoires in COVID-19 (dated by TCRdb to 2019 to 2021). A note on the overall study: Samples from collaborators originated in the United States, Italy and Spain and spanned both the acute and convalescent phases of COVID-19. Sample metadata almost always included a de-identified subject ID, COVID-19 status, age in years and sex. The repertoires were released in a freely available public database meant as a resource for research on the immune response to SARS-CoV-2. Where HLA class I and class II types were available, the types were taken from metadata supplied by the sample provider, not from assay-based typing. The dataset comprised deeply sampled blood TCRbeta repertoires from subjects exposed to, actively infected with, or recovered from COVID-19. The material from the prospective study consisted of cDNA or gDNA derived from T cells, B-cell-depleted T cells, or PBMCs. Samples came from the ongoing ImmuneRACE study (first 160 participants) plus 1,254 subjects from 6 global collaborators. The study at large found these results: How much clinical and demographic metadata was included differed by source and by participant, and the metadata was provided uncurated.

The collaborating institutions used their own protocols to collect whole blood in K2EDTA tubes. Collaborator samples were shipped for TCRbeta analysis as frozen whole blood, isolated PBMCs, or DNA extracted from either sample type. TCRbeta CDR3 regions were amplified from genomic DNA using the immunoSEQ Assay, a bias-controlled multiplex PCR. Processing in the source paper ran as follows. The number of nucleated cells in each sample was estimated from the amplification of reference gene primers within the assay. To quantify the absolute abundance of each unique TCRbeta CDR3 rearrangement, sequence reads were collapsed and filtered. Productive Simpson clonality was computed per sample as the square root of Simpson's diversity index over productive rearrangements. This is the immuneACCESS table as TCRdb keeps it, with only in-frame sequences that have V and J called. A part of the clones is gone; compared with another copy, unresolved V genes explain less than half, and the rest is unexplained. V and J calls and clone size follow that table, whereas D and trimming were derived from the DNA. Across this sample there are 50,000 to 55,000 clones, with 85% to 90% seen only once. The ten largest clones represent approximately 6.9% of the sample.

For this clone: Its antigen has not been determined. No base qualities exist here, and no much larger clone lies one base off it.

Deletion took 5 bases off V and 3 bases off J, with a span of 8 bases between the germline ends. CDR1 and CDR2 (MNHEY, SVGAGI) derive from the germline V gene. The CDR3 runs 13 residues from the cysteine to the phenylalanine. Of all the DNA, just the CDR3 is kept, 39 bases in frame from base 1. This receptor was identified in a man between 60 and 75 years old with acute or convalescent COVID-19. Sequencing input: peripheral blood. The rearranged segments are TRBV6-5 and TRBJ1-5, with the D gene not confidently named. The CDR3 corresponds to CASSPTVNQPQHF. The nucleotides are TGTGCCAGCAGTCCTACAGTCAATCAGCCCCAGCATTTT.